The clone carrying this TCR beta chain has more than one count but fewer than ten. The antigen remains undetermined. MiXCR, run by TCRdb on the RT-PCR reads, gives a single entry per CDR3 protein. Altogether 600,000 to 850,000 distinct CDR3 sequences are present, approximately 15% being singletons, with the ten largest covering 7.5% to 8%. This specimen comes from a study of response to subunit inactivated influenza vaccine. Trimming cost V 3 bases and J 2 bases, with 7 bases left between them. Germline CDR1 is SGHVS and CDR2 is FNYEAQ. This CDR3 is 13 amino acids long. Study-wide results and limits: Authors suggested seasonal influenza vaccinations each recruit few new T cells.

The TCR comes from a man between 50 and 59 years old who received an inactivated influenza vaccine. V and J are TRBV7-6 and TRBJ2-5; D unclear. This specimen consisted of PBMCs from blood, obtained roughly 2 weeks before vaccination. The chain's CDR3 is CASSLWRQETQYF. CDR3 sequence (DNA): TGTGCCAGCAGCTTGTGGAGACAAGAGACCCAGTACTTC.